This T cell receptor beta chain comes out of a study of T cell responses to AZD1222 COVID-19 vaccine. The germline gives CDR1 GTSNPN, CDR2 SVGIG (reference sequence). This CDR3 is built from 15 residues. V was clipped by 0 bases and J by 7 bases; unmatched bases: 10. The data were produced by immunoSEQ multiplex PCR, yet TCRdb's version contains in-frame clones alone and is incomplete. This sample has about 170,000 clones, with about 90% found just once. The starting material was peripheral blood, obtained 28 days after the second dose of the MenACWY control vaccine. The chain uses TRBV30 and TRBJ2-5; TRBD2 aligns across 8 bases. This TCR was recovered from an adult who received the MenACWY meningococcal vaccine as a control. Here the CDR3 reads CAWSVELAASGTQYF. CDR3 sequence (DNA): TGTGCCTGGAGTGTAGAACTAGCGGCGAGTGGGACCCAGTACTTC.